This T cell receptor beta chain was documented in a study of T cells after yellow fever vaccination. Findings and limits, study-wide: Reappearing after the booster were most of the clones from primary vaccination (roughly 95% CD4, roughly 86% CD8). By day 5 rather than day 15, the secondary response had peaked, though it was weaker. Abundant bulk-population clonotypes could contaminate the FACS-sorted repertoires.

Synthesis of TCR cDNA relied on 5'RACE template switching, which attached a universal primer site and UMIs. TCRdb independently ran MiXCR on the 5' RACE reads; one entry per CDR3 protein. The sample has about 250,000 distinct CDR3 sequences; approximately 3.6% are singletons. A note on this clonotype: The antigen is undetermined.

Trimming left V 7 bases short and J 10 bases short, with 10 bases between. The CDR3 is 10 amino acids. Germline-derived CDR1 and CDR2 are MRHNA and SNTAGT. The origin of this receptor is a man aged 18 to 29 who received the YFV17D yellow fever vaccine. Specimen: PBMCs, collected 15 days after the yellow fever booster vaccination. The chain has TRBV6-4 and TRBJ1-1; D is unresolved. CDR3 nucleotide sequence: TGTGCCAGCACCCCGGTGATAGCTTTCTTT. Encoded protein: CASTPVIAFF.